The rows below give T cell receptor beta chains drawn from one sample of a study of T cell repertoires in cytomegalovirus infection. In TCRdb, the reads were re-called with MiXCR into one record per CDR3 protein. The data hold 200,000 to 300,000 distinct CDR3 sequences, with around 9% observed a single time. The sample was PBMCs. Source of these receptors: a human donor in good health (CMV status not recorded). Some clones in this sample may be carry-over from other donors' samples. Each CDR3 is given with its conserved first and last residue. A D gene is named only where the DNA matches it firmly. Expanded clones are given a class, and other clones once, few, many or no size at all.

CDR3aa,CDR3nt,j_gene,abundance,len,v_gene,d_gene
CASSLASGNTEAFF,TGTGCCAGCAGCTTAGCATCAGGGAACACTGAAGCTTTCTTT,TRBJ1-1,many,14,TRBV7-2,-
CASSGRGLNTEAFF,TGTGCCAGCAGTGGACGGGGGCTGAACACTGAAGCTTTCTTT,TRBJ1-1,many,14,TRBV6-2/TRBV6-3,-
CSGERERYEQYF,TGCAGTGGTGAGCGGGAGAGGTACGAGCAGTACTTC,TRBJ2-7,few,12,TRBV20-1,TRBD2
CASSAQGAYGYTF,TGTGCCAGTAGTGCACAGGGGGCGTATGGCTACACCTTC,TRBJ1-2,once,13,TRBV19,TRBD1
CASSLARGAYEQYF,TGTGCCAGCAGCTTAGCCAGGGGAGCCTACGAGCAGTACTTC,TRBJ2-7,many,14,TRBV7-2,-
CASSQVDLLMNTEAFF,TGTGCCAGCAGCCAAGTGGATCTTTTAATGAACACTGAAGCTTTCTTT,TRBJ1-1,-,16,TRBV14,-
CASSGDRGLPGTNTEAFF,TGTGCCAGCAGTGGCGACAGGGGTCTCCCTGGGACGAACACTGAAGCTTTCTTT,TRBJ1-1,-,18,TRBV28,TRBD1
CASSLFLRGPTDTQYF,TGTGCCAGCAGCTTATTTCTGCGGGGGCCCACAGATACGCAGTATTTT,TRBJ2-3,many,16,TRBV7-2,-
CASGLAGAGGTQYF,TGTGCCAGCGGACTAGCGGGGGCCGGGGGGACGCAGTATTTT,TRBJ2-3,-,14,TRBV11-3,TRBD2
CASSRFLAGNEQFF,TGTGCCAGCAGCCGATTCCTAGCGGGCAATGAGCAGTTCTTC,TRBJ2-1,-,14,TRBV11-2,TRBD2
CASSLAGGTNSPLHF,TGTGCCAGCAGCTTGGCTGGGGGTACGAATTCACCCCTCCACTTT,TRBJ1-6,many,15,TRBV11-2,-
CASSPVGGETQYF,TGTGCCAGCAGCCCCGTCGGGGGGGAGACCCAGTACTTC,TRBJ2-5,-,13,TRBV7-3,TRBD2
CASSMSGRVQETQYF,TGTGCCAGTAGTATGTCCGGGAGGGTCCAAGAGACCCAGTACTTC,TRBJ2-5,many,15,TRBV19,TRBD2
CASSLRGGGGTYEQYF,TGTGCCAGCAGTTTGAGGGGAGGGGGGGGAACCTACGAGCAGTACTTC,TRBJ2-7,-,16,TRBV12-3/TRBV12-4,-
CASSADRGTYNEQFF,TGTGCCAGCAGCGCGGACAGGGGGACCTACAATGAGCAGTTCTTC,TRBJ2-1,many,15,TRBV7-8,TRBD1
CASFLPRGHTDTQYF,TGTGCCAGCTTCCTTCCAAGGGGGCACACAGATACGCAGTATTTT,TRBJ2-3,many,15,TRBV7-2,TRBD1
CASSLKRAESSYNSPLHF,TGTGCCAGCAGCTTAAAGAGGGCAGAGAGCTCCTATAATTCACCCCTCCACTTT,TRBJ1-6,many,18,TRBV7-2,-
CASSHRQGGISELFF,TGTGCCAGCAGCCATCGTCAGGGGGGTATCAGTGAACTGTTTTTT,TRBJ1-4,many,15,TRBV7-2,TRBD1
CASSTQGQETQYF,TGTGCCAGCAGCACCCAGGGGCAAGAGACCCAGTACTTC,TRBJ2-5,many,13,TRBV7-2,-
CASSHEGLESDTQYF,TGCGCCAGCAGCCACGAGGGACTAGAATCAGATACGCAGTATTTT,TRBJ2-3,many,15,TRBV5-1,TRBD2
CASSRGVETQYF,TGTGCCAGCAGCCGAGGCGTGGAGACCCAGTACTTC,TRBJ2-5,many,12,TRBV28,-
CASSLSDLEQYF,TGTGCCAGCAGCCTATCCGACCTCGAGCAGTACTTC,TRBJ2-7,-,12,TRBV7-2,-
CASSLGGRVVQETQYF,TGTGCCAGCAGCTTGGGCGGGAGAGTGGTACAAGAGACCCAGTACTTC,TRBJ2-5,many,16,TRBV7-2,TRBD2
CASSLRGGAADTQYF,TGTGCCAGCAGCTTAAGGGGGGGGGCAGCAGATACGCAGTATTTT,TRBJ2-3,many,15,TRBV7-2,-
CAISESAAGRYNEQFF,TGTGCCATCAGTGAGTCCGCCGCGGGACGGTACAATGAGCAGTTCTTC,TRBJ2-1,many,16,TRBV10-3,-
CASSLEVAGGYEQYF,TGTGCCAGCAGCTTAGAGGTGGCGGGTGGGTACGAGCAGTACTTC,TRBJ2-7,many,15,TRBV7-2,-
CASSLGLAGAYSGEQYF,TGTGCCAGCAGCCTTGGACTAGCGGGGGCCTACTCAGGGGAGCAGTACTTC,TRBJ2-7,many,17,TRBV7-2,TRBD2
CASSEGQGVDTQYF,TGTGCCAGCAGTGAAGGCCAGGGAGTAGATACGCAGTATTTT,TRBJ2-3,-,14,TRBV2,-
CASSPTIQGKLSEQYF,TGTGCCAGCAGCCCAACTATACAGGGAAAGCTGAGTGAGCAGTACTTC,TRBJ2-7,many,16,TRBV7-8,-
CSVRDRVHEQYF,TGCAGCGTCCGGGACAGGGTCCACGAGCAGTACTTC,TRBJ2-7,few,12,TRBV29-1,TRBD1
CASSVSGSRADTQYF,TGTGCCAGCAGCGTCAGCGGGAGTCGGGCAGATACGCAGTATTTT,TRBJ2-3,-,15,TRBV7-6,TRBD2
CASTRTSGDTDTQYF,TGTGCCAGTACTAGGACTAGCGGGGACACAGATACGCAGTATTTT,TRBJ2-3,-,15,TRBV19,TRBD2
CASSPTGTSGRASEQFF,TGTGCCAGCAGCCCTACCGGGACTAGCGGGAGGGCCAGTGAGCAGTTCTTC,TRBJ2-1,many,17,TRBV7-8,TRBD2
CASSQERATNEKLFF,TGCGCCAGCAGCCAAGAACGGGCAACTAATGAAAAACTGTTTTTT,TRBJ1-4,many,15,TRBV4-1,-
CASHQGSSYNSPLHF,TGTGCCAGCCACCAGGGGAGCTCCTATAATTCACCCCTCCACTTT,TRBJ1-6,few,15,TRBV28,-
CASSLDAVQGWADTQYF,TGTGCCAGCAGCTTAGACGCTGTCCAGGGATGGGCAGATACGCAGTATTTT,TRBJ2-3,many,17,TRBV7-2,-
CASSIDRGGDGYTF,TGTGCCAGTAGTATAGATAGGGGAGGGGACGGCTACACCTTC,TRBJ1-2,few,14,TRBV19,-
CASSQGLNEGTFIYGYTF,TGCGCCAGCAGCCAAGGCCTCAACGAGGGGACCTTCATTTATGGCTACACCTTC,TRBJ1-2,many,18,TRBV4-3,-
CASSRAPIAGGYNEQFF,TGTGCCAGCAGCCGCGCCCCTATAGCGGGGGGGTACAATGAGCAGTTCTTC,TRBJ2-1,many,17,TRBV7-2,TRBD2
CASSPGDRSSYEQYF,TGTGCCAGCAGCCCGGGGGACAGGAGCTCCTACGAGCAGTACTTC,TRBJ2-7,few,15,TRBV28,TRBD1
CASSSPGALYEQYF,TGTGCCAGCAGTTCACCCGGGGCCCTCTACGAGCAGTACTTC,TRBJ2-7,-,14,TRBV28,-